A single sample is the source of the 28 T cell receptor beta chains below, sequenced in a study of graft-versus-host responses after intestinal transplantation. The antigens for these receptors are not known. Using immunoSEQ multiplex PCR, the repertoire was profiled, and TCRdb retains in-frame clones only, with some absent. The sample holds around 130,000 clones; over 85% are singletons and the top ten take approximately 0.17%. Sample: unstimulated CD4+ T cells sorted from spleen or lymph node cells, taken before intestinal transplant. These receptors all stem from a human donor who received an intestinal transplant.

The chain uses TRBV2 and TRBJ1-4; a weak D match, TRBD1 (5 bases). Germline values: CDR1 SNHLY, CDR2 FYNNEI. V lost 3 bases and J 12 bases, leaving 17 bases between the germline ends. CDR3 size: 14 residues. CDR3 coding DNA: TGTGCCAGCAGTGAGGAGGGAGGGGCTGGGGAACTGTTTTTT. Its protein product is CASSEEGGAGELFF.

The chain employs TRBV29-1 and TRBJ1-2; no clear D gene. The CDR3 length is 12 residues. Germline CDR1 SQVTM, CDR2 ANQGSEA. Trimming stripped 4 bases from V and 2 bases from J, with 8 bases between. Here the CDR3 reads CSVGAENYGYTF. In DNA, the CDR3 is TGCAGCGTTGGGGCGGAGAACTATGGCTACACCTTC.

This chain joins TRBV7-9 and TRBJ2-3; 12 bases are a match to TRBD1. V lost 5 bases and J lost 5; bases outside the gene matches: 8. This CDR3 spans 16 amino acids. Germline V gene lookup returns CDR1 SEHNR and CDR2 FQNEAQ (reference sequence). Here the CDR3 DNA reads TGTGCCAGCAGCCGTCCGGGACAGGGGGCGGGAGATACGCAGTATTTT. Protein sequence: CASSRPGQGAGDTQYF.

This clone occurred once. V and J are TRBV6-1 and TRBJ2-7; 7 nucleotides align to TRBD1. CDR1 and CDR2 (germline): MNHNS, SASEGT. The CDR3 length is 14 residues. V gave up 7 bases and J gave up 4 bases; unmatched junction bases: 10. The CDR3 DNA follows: TGTGCCAGCAACCTACCGGGACAGTCATACGAGCAGTACTTC. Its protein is CASNLPGQSYEQYF.

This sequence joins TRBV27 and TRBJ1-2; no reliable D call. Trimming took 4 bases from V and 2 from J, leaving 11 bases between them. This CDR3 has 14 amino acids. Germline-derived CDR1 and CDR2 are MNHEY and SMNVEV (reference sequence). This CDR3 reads CASSYGPRNYGYTF. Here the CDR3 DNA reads TGTGCCAGCAGTTATGGACCCCGAAACTATGGCTACACCTTC.

CDR3 DNA sequence: TGTGCCAGCAGACCCGCATGGGGTAGAGAGACCCAGTACTTC. Protein: CASRPAWGRETQYF. The chain employs TRBV27 and TRBJ2-5; D ambiguous. This CDR3 region has 14 residues. Germline values: CDR1 MNHEY, CDR2 SMNVEV (reference sequence). V lost 6 bases and J 4 bases, leaving 15 bases between the germline ends.

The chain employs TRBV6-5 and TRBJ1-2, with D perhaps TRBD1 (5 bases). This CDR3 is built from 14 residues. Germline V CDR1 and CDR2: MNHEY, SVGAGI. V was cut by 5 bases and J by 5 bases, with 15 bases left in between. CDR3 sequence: CASSEGARGYGYTF. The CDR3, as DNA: TGTGCCAGCAGTGAAGGGGCCCGTGGTTATGGCTACACCTTC.

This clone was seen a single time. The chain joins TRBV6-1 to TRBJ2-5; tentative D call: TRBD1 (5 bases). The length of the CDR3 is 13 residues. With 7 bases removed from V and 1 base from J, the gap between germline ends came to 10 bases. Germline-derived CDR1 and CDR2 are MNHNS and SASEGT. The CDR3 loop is CASTRDSQETQYF. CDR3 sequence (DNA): TGTGCCAGCACCCGCGACAGCCAAGAGACCCAGTACTTC.

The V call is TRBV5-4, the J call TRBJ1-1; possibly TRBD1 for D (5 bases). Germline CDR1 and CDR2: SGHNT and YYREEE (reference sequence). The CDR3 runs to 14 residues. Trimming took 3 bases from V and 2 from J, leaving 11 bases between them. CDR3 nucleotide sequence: TGTGCCAGCAGCTCGCGGGACCAAAACACTGAAGCTTTCTTT. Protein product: CASSSRDQNTEAFF.

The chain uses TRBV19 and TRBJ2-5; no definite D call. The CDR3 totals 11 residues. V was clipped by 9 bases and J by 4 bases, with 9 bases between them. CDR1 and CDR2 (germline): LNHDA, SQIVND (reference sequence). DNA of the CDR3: TGTGCCAGCACCAACGGAGAGACCCAGTACTTC. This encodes CASTNGETQYF.

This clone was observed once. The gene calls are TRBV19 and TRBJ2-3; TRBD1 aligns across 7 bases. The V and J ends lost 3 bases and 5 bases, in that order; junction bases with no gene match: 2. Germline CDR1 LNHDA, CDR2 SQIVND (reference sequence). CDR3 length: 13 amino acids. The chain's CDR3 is CASSMNRGDTQYF. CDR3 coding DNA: TGTGCCAGTAGTATGAACAGGGGAGATACGCAGTATTTT.

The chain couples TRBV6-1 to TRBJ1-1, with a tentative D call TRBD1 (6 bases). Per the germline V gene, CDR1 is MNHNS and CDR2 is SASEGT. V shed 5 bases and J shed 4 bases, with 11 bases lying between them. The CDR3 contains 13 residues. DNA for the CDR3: TGTGCCAGCAGTACACAGGGAGCCACTGAAGCTTTCTTT. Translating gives CASSTQGATEAFF.

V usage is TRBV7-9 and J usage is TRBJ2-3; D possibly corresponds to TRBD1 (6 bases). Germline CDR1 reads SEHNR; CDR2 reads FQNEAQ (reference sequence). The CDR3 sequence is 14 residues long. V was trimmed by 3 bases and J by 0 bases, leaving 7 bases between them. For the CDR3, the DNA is TGTGCCAGCAGCTTGGGGACAAGCACAGATACGCAGTATTTT. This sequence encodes CASSLGTSTDTQYF.

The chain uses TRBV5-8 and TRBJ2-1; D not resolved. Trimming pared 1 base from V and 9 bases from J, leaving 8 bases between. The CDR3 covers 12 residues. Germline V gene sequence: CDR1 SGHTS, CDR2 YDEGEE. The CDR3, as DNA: TGTGCCAGCAGCTTGCCCCGGAGTGAGCAGTTCTTC. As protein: CASSLPRSEQFF.

The CDR3 is CASRLGRGYGYTF. The CDR3 region has the DNA TGTGCCAGCAGGTTGGGGAGGGGATATGGCTACACCTTC. The V gene is TRBV6-6, the J gene TRBJ1-2, with D possibly being TRBD1 (5 bases). The length of the CDR3 is 13 residues. Trimming cost V 6 bases and J 5 bases, with 13 bases left between them. Germline V CDR1 and CDR2: MNHNY, SVGAGI (reference sequence).

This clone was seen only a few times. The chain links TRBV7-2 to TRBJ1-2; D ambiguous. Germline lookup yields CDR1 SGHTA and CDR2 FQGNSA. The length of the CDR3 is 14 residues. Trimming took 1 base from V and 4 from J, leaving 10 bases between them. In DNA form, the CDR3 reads TGTGCCAGCAGCTTAGGGCAAGCCCGCTATGGCTACACCTTC. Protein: CASSLGQARYGYTF.

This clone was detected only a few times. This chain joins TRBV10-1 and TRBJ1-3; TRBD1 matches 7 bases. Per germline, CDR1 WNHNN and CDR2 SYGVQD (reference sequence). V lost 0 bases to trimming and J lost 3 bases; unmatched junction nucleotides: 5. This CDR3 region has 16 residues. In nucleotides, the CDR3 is TGCGCCAGCAGTGAGTCCTACGGGACAGTTGGAAACACCATATATTTT. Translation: CASSESYGTVGNTIYF.

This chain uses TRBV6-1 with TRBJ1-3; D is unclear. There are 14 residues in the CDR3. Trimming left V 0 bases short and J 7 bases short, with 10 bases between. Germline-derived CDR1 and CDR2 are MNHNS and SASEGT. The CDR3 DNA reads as TGTGCCAGCAGTGAAGCGCGGCGCAGTAACACCATATATTTT. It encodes CASSEARRSNTIYF.

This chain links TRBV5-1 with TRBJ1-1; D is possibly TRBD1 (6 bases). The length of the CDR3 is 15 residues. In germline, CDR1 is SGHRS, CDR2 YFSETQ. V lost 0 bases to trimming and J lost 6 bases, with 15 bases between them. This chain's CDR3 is CASSLAPGGLAEAFF. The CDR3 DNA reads TGCGCCAGCAGCTTGGCCCCGGGGGGGCTCGCTGAAGCTTTCTTT.

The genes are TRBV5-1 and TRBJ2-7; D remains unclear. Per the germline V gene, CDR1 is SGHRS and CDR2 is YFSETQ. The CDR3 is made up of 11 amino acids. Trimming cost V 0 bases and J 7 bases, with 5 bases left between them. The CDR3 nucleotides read TGCGCCAGCAGCTTGGGGGCGGAGCAGTACTTC. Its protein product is CASSLGAEQYF.

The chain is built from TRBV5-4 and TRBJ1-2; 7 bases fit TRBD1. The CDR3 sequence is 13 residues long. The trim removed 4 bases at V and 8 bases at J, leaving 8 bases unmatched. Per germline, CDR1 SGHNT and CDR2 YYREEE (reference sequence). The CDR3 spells CASSPYRGGGYTF. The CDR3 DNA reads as TGTGCCAGCAGCCCATACAGGGGAGGCGGCTACACCTTC.

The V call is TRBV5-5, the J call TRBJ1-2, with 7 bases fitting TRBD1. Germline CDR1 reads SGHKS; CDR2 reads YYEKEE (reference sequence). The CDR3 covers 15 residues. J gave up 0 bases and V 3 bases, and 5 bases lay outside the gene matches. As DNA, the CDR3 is TGTGCCAGCAGCTCCTGGGACAGCCCTAACTATGGCTACACCTTC. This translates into CASSSWDSPNYGYTF.

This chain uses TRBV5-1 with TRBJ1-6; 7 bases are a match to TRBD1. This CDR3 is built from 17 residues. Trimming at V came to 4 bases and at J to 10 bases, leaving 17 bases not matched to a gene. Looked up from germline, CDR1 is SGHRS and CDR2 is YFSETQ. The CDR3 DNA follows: TGCGCCAGCAGCAGGACCCCGGGACAGAATTGGGACTCACCCCTCCACTTT. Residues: CASSRTPGQNWDSPLHF.

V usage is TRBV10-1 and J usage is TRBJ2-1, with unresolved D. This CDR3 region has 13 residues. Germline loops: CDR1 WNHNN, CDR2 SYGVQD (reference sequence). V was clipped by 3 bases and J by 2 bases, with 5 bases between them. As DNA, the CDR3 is TGCGCCAGCAGTGACGGGCCCTACAATGAGCAGTTCTTC. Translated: CASSDGPYNEQFF.

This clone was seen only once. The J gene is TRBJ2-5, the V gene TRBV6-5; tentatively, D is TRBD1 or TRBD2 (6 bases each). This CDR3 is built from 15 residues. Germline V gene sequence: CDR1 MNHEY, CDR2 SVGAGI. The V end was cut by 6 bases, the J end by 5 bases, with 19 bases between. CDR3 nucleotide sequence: TGTGCCAGCAGCCCACAACAGGGAGGCGGGGAGACCCAGTACTTC. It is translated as CASSPQQGGGETQYF.

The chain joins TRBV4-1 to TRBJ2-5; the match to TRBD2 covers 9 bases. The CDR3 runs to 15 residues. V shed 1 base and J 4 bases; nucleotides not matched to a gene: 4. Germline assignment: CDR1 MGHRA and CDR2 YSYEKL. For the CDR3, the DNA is TGCGCCAGCAGCCAAGGTCTAGCGGGACGAGAGACCCAGTACTTC. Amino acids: CASSQGLAGRETQYF.

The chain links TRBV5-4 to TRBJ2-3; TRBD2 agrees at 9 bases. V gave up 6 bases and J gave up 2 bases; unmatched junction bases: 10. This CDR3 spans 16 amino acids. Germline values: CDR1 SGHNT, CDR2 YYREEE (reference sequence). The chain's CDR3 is CASTWQAGGLTDTQYF. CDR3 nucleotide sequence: TGTGCCAGCACCTGGCAAGCGGGGGGCCTCACAGATACGCAGTATTTT.

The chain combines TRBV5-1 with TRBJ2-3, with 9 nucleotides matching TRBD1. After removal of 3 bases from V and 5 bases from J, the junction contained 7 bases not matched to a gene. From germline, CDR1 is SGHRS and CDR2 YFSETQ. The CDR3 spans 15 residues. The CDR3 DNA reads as TGCGCCAGCAGCTGGGGACAGGGCAGGGGAGATACGCAGTATTTT. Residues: CASSWGQGRGDTQYF.